This is a list of T cell receptor beta chains from one sample in a study of shared clonotypes between healthy human individuals. Sequenced by immunoSEQ multiplex PCR; TCRdb stores in-frame clones only, minus some. Here the sample spans fewer than 400,000 clones, around 72% being singletons. Sequencing used memory CD4+ T cells sorted from blood. The receptors stem from a man aged 25-40 years in good health. Both conserved end residues are trimmed from each CDR3.

v_gene	j_gene	CDR3aa
TRBV7-2	TRBJ1-1	ASSNVRSTEAF
TRBV7-3	TRBJ1-1	ASSRGQGYTEAF
TRBV5-4	TRBJ2-1	ASGLAGGQVTEQF
TRBV5-1	TRBJ2-7	ASSLVSGDYEQY
TRBV10-3	TRBJ2-7	AIRVGQASYEQY
TRBV6-4	TRBJ1-5	ASSEAGGPQH
TRBV7-2	TRBJ2-3	ASSPTGTSGTDTQY
TRBV6-5	TRBJ2-5	ASTLRGQETQY
TRBV9	TRBJ2-1	ASSVKGLAGGSRNEQF
TRBV5-1	TRBJ2-7	ASSLGQVIHEQY
TRBV9	TRBJ2-2	ASSPRTGNTGELF
TRBV2	TRBJ1-1	ASREQGPGTEAF
TRBV18	TRBJ2-2	ASSPLSVENTGELF
TRBV11-2	TRBJ2-1	ASSLAGINNEQF
TRBV5-4	TRBJ2-3	ASSLRGFADTQY
TRBV7-8	TRBJ2-3	ASSLSLEAGDTDTQY
TRBV18	TRBJ2-1	ASSQGLAGSEQF
TRBV7-2	TRBJ2-3	ASSLGYEGRTDTQY
TRBV28	TRBJ2-2	ASSPGTSRDTGELF
TRBV7-6	TRBJ2-1	ASSFDSLEQF
TRBV7-2	TRBJ2-1	ASSHPRGYNEQF
TRBV11-2	TRBJ2-3	ASDENVIDTQY
TRBV19	TRBJ1-2	ASTWTGGGGYT
TRBV19	TRBJ2-1	ASSGGLDTNEQF
TRBV10-2	TRBJ1-1	ASTGQPNTEAF
TRBV11-3	TRBJ2-5	ASSKFSGTEETQY
TRBV28	TRBJ2-7	ASRAVSYEQY
TRBV28	TRBJ2-5	ASSPDFGLAGAQETQY
TRBV5-5	TRBJ2-7	ASSKGQTYEQY
TRBV28	TRBJ2-5	ASSPSGIPPSQY
TRBV27	TRBJ2-1	ASMVRAASSYNEQF
TRBV10-2	TRBJ2-7	ASHHPGEWEQY
TRBV5-1	TRBJ2-2	ASSLSSTGELF
TRBV4-3	TRBJ2-7	ASSQRRMNYEQY
TRBV7-2	TRBJ2-3	ASSLVAVLTDTQY